Below, one TCR beta chain is given with its context. Antigen unknown. The data belong to a study of cytomegalovirus exposure and HLA in healthy donors. Overall study: About 180 million T cells yielded around 120 million unique TCR beta sequences in earlier analysis. Study outcomes and limitations: Previously analyzed data showed that most TCR beta V segments were productive at a frequency of about 87% or about 30%. CMV serostatus stood as the only immune exposure information on hand. TCR beta chains associated with HLA were, in a later analysis, more clonally expanded than equally common others.

Primers included in the PCR were 60 Vbeta and 13 Jbeta primers. Clones were read by immunoSEQ multiplex PCR, and TCRdb kept only the in-frame ones, dropping some. Of fewer than 90,000 clones in the sample, about 75% were seen once. Germline V gene data show CDR1 as MNHNS and CDR2 as SASEGT. J was trimmed by 4 bases and V by 4 bases; bases with no gene match: 3. This CDR3 is 14 amino acids long. What was sequenced was PBMCs. This TCR was sampled from a female donor in good health and CMV-seronegative. This sequence joins TRBV6-1 and TRBJ1-4; 7 positions match TRBD1. Here the CDR3 reads CASSGDRFNEKLFF. CDR3 DNA sequence: TGTGCCAGCAGTGGGGACAGATTTAATGAAAAACTGTTTTTT.